A single sample is the source of the 9 T cell receptor beta chains below, sequenced in a study of metastatic and nonmetastatic thyroid tumors (dated by TCRdb to about 2020). None of the patients had been given any treatment before thyroid surgery. Library prep was done by PCR. Sequencing was carried out with an Illumina HiSeq 4000. TCRdb itself trimmed the public reads at Q25 with fastp, ran MiXCR and retained productive beta chains. Recorded for this sample are roughly 34,000 clones; 21% of them occurred a single time. 2.5% to 3.5% of the sample belongs to the ten largest clones. Sequenced: tumor tissue. These receptors all stem from a male donor with papillary thyroid cancer or a benign thyroid nodule (not recorded which). Some clones in this sample may be carry-over from other donors' samples.

This clone came up once. The rearrangement links TRBV9 to TRBJ2-2; 13 nucleotides match TRBD2. CDR1 and CDR2 (germline): SGDLS, YYNGEE. The V gene end was trimmed by 3 bases and the J gene end by 3 bases; junction bases not matched to a gene: 5. The CDR3 spans 17 residues. The CDR3: CASSALTSGGYTGELFF. As DNA, the CDR3 is TGTGCCAGCAGCGCGTTGACTAGCGGGGGGTACACCGGGGAGCTGTTTTTT.

The rearrangement uses TRBV6-2 or TRBV6-3 and TRBJ2-1; the match to TRBD2 covers 8 bases. This CDR3 is built from 17 residues. The trim removed 6 bases at V and 4 bases at J, leaving 14 bases unmatched. The germline gives CDR1 MNHEY, CDR2 SVGEGT. CDR3 DNA sequence: TGTGCCAGCAGGGTCGGGACTAGAGGGGGGATATACAATGAGCAGTTCTTC. Its protein product is CASRVGTRGGIYNEQFF.

This clone is deemed medium-sized. This chain links TRBV28 with TRBJ1-1, with D perhaps TRBD1 (5 bases). Per germline, CDR1 MDHEN and CDR2 SYDVKM. The V gene lost 3 bases and the J gene lost 0 bases, with 8 bases spanning the gap. The CDR3 is 14 amino acids. This CDR3 reads CASSFGGMNTEAFF. DNA for the CDR3: TGTGCCAGCAGTTTCGGGGGTATGAACACTGAAGCTTTCTTT.

Within the sample, this clone is medium-sized. Compared with germline, one end of the junction differs, possibly owing to a read error. V gene TRBV7-2 combines with J gene TRBJ2-7, with D unresolved. The CDR3 is 12 amino acids. Germline CDR1 SGHTA, CDR2 FQGNSA. The CDR3: CASSNPPYQQYF. DNA of the CDR3: TGTGCCAGCAGCAACCCTCCCTACCAGCAGTACTTC.

This clone was seen more than once but under ten times. At the DNA level, this CDR3 is encoded by other sequences in the same sample as well. The rearrangement uses TRBV19 and TRBJ1-1; D is possibly TRBD1 (5 bases). The length of the CDR3 is 14 residues. V dropped 5 bases and J dropped 5 bases, with 15 bases sitting between them. Germline V gene sequence: CDR1 LNHDA, CDR2 SQIVND (reference sequence). For the CDR3, the DNA is TGTGCCAGTAGTTCGGGCCCGCAGGGAACTGAAGCTTTCTTT. Residues: CASSSGPQGTEAFF. Full variable domain (outside the CDR3, taken from reference TRBV19 and TRBJ1-1): DGGITQSPKYLFRKEGQNVTLSCEQNLNHDAMYWYRQDPGQGLRLIYYSQIVNDFQKGDIAEGYSVSREKKESFPLTVTSAQKNPTAFYLCASSSGPQGTEAFFGQGTRLTVV.

This clone was counted ten times or more. This could be a read error, since a much larger clone is one nucleotide away. The chain links TRBV11-2 to TRBJ2-7; D is ambiguous. The CDR3 has 11 residues. Germline V gene sequence: CDR1 SGHAT, CDR2 FQNNGV. CDR3 in DNA: TGTGCCAGCAGCCGGAACTACGAGCAGCACTTC. Translating gives CASSRNYEQHF. The complete variable domain, with remaining parts taken from reference TRBV11-2 and TRBJ2-7, reads EAGVAQSPRYKIIEKRQSVAFWCNPISGHATLYWYQQILGQGPKLLIQFQNNGVVDDSQLPKDRFSAERLKGVDSTLKIQPAKLEDSAVYLCASSRNYEQHFGPGTRLTVT.

The chain couples TRBV5-1 to TRBJ2-7; no clear D. This CDR3 has 11 residues. In germline, CDR1 is SGHRS, CDR2 YFSETQ. Trimming shortened V by 3 bases and J by 3 bases, and 4 bases separated the two germline ends. The CDR3 DNA follows: TGCGCCAGCAGCTCAAACTACGAGCAGTACTTC. Residues: CASSSNYEQYF. Looking up the rest from reference TRBV5-1 and TRBJ2-7 gives the full variable domain: KAGVTQTPRYLIKTRGQQVTLSCSPISGHRSVSWYQQTPGQGLQFLFEYFSETQRNKGNFPGRFSGRQFSNSRSEMNVSTLELGDSALYLCASSSNYEQYFGPGTRLTVT.

The V and J genes are TRBV27 and TRBJ1-2, with D uncertain. The V gene's germline CDR1 is MNHEY and CDR2 SMNVEV (reference sequence). The CDR3 spans 14 residues. Deletions cut 6 bases from V and 5 bases from J, with 16 bases between. The CDR3 DNA is TGTGCCAGCAGCCCTGGGCCGATAAAATATGGCTACACCTTC. Its protein product is CASSPGPIKYGYTF.

With respect to this clone: The missing conserved phenylalanine or tryptophan at the end of this CDR3 makes a read error likely. This chain links TRBV7-3 with TRBJ2-3; TRBD1 matches at 8 bases. Germline loops: CDR1 SGHTA, CDR2 FQGTGA. The CDR3 contains 15 residues. The V segment lost 0 bases and the J segment 5 bases; nucleotides outside the gene matches: 4. DNA of the CDR3: TGTGCCAGCAGCTTAACAGTGACAGGGGTAGATACGCAGTATTCT. Amino acid sequence: CASSLTVTGVDTQYS.